This TCR beta chain was captured by sequencing in a study of blood T cell repertoires in COVID-19. About the research overall: In each case, the material was cDNA or gDNA derived from T cells, B-cell-depleted T cells, or PBMCs.

In the original workflow: Quantification of nucleated cells was approximated via reference gene primer amplification. TCRdb keeps only in-frame clones here, not all; method: immunoSEQ multiplex PCR. That table supplies the V and J calls and clone size; D and trimming were determined from the DNA. The sample consists of about 240,000 clones, about 83% of them appearing once. Sequenced input: peripheral blood. The receptor was isolated from a man at least 80 years old with acute or convalescent COVID-19.

CDR3 nucleotides: TGTGCCAGTAGTATAGGTACAGGGGTCTACAATGAGCAGTTCTTC. Translating gives CASSIGTGVYNEQFF. The rearrangement uses TRBV19 and TRBJ2-1; 7 bases align to TRBD1. This CDR3 contains 15 residues. J gave up 3 bases and V 1 base, and 3 bases lay outside the gene matches. The V gene's germline CDR1 is LNHDA and CDR2 SQIVND (reference sequence).